The rows below give T cell receptor beta chains drawn from one sample of a study of shared clonotypes between healthy human individuals. Libraries were prepared by immunoSEQ multiplex PCR; TCRdb keeps only in-frame clonotypes and omits some of them. The sample holds millions of clones; about 92% are singletons and the top ten take roughly 1.7%. Sequencing used naive CD8+ T cells from PBMCs. The receptors here all came from a man between 18 and 29 years old in good health. Some clones in this sample may be carry-over from other donors' samples. Both conserved end residues are part of each CDR3.

j_gene,v_gene,len,CDR3aa
TRBJ1-2,TRBV28,17,CASSTPELSGFNYGYTF
TRBJ2-3,TRBV7-9,14,CATGTSGSTDTQYF
TRBJ2-7,TRBV5-6,14,CASSLGWPTYEQYF
TRBJ2-7,TRBV27,11,CASSLFYEQYF
TRBJ2-1,TRBV5-6,15,CASFLGLAGYNEQFF
TRBJ2-5,TRBV11-2,15,CASSLVRASVETQYF
TRBJ2-1,TRBV13,13,CASSLGPHNEQFF
TRBJ1-1,TRBV7-2,14,CASSLTGTNTEAFF
TRBJ1-2,TRBV6-6,15,CASSDSPGGPWGYTF
TRBJ2-1,TRBV27,16,CASSLEWEGLNNEQFF
TRBJ1-2,TRBV6-5,13,CASREGLNYGYTF
TRBJ1-4,TRBV6-1,11,CASSGGEKLFF
TRBJ2-1,TRBV5-4,15,CASSEGTVSYNEQFF
TRBJ1-1,TRBV7-9,15,CASSLWTGGNTEAFF
TRBJ2-1,TRBV7-9,17,CASSSTLVFWDRDEQFF
TRBJ2-5,TRBV5-1,14,CATGREGEDSAQYF
TRBJ1-3,TRBV4-3,17,CASSQSRVRLSGNTIYF
TRBJ1-4,TRBV28,15,CASSFGFQSNEKLFF
TRBJ1-4,TRBV5-4,16,CASQRLGRAGNEKLFF
TRBJ2-1,TRBV28,14,CASSLTGGGNEQFF
TRBJ2-7,TRBV13,15,CASSSWTSGSYEQYF
TRBJ2-7,TRBV29-1,13,CSVGPGQHYEQYF
TRBJ1-2,TRBV2,15,CASSELTALDYGYTF
TRBJ2-3,TRBV5-4,15,CASSLAGGPGDTQYF
TRBJ1-5,TRBV18,19,CASSPPRLPRIYSNQPQHF
TRBJ2-7,TRBV27,13,CASSPGATYEQYF
TRBJ1-5,TRBV6-1,17,CASSDFKGAISNQPQHF
TRBJ2-1,TRBV6-4,15,CASSSAPGLAGEQFF
TRBJ2-7,TRBV7-9,16,CASSSQTGLSSYEQYF
TRBJ2-1,TRBV7-9,16,CASSLIRGRGNNEQFF
TRBJ2-3,TRBV12-5,15,CASAPGTSGTDTQYF
TRBJ1-1,TRBV14,14,CASSQVLGYTEAFF
TRBJ2-3,TRBV4-3,14,CASSQGGLRDTQYF
TRBJ2-3,TRBV27,17,CASSLVTGTGMADTQYF
TRBJ2-1,TRBV11-2,15,CASSSSGASYNEQFF
TRBJ2-1,TRBV11-2,11,CASSLYYEQFF
TRBJ2-4,TRBV6-5,14,CASSYSGGRNIQYF
TRBJ2-1,TRBV12-5,13,CASRDTLGVEQFF
TRBJ1-2,TRBV6-5,14,CASSYSEGGGGYTF
TRBJ2-2,TRBV7-7,15,CASSLWAGNTGELFF
TRBJ2-2,TRBV6-1,13,CASSELGRRELFF
TRBJ2-1,TRBV9,16,CASSAGLAGGDNEQFF
TRBJ2-7,TRBV5-6,12,CASSATGGEQYF
TRBJ2-7,TRBV7-6,17,CASSLDGEGGFSYEQYF
TRBJ1-2,TRBV6-6,15,CASSSTGGDLYGYTF
TRBJ2-1,TRBV6-5,16,CASSYSTREASNEQFF
TRBJ2-6,TRBV28,17,CASSSKDRLSGANVLTF
TRBJ2-1,TRBV7-9,15,CASSKRQVRDNEQFF
TRBJ2-1,TRBV5-4,16,CASSPATGYSYNEQFF
TRBJ2-6,TRBV4-1,16,CASSRPKSSGANVLTF
TRBJ2-3,TRBV19,18,CASTPGPSSGNIGDTQYF
TRBJ2-5,TRBV5-3,17,CARSLDVAGGNRETQYF
TRBJ1-1,TRBV28,21,CASSLPLQGTMWGIMNTEAFF
TRBJ1-1,TRBV5-1,14,CASSLAWGPVEAFF
TRBJ2-3,TRBV21-1,14,CASYDSGNTDTQYF